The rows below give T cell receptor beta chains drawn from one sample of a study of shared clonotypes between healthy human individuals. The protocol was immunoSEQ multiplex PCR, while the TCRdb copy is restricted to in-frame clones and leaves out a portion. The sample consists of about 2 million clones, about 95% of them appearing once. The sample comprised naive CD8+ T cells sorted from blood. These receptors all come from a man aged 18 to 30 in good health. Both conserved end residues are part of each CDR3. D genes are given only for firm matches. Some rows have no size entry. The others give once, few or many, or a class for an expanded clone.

CDR3aa: CASSPTGGITEAFF; CDR3nt: TGTGCCAGCAGCCCAACAGGGGGCATTACTGAAGCTTTCTTT; v_gene: TRBV27; j_gene: TRBJ1-1; d_gene: TRBD1; abundance: .; len: 14
CDR3aa: CASSPTDTSTDTQYF; CDR3nt: TGTGCCAGCAGCCCGACAGATACTAGCACAGATACGCAGTATTTT; v_gene: TRBV11-2; j_gene: TRBJ2-3; d_gene: .; abundance: .; len: 15
CDR3aa: CASSFPTPTVGATSNNYGYTF; CDR3nt: TGTGCCAGCAGTTTTCCCACCCCCACGGTAGGAGCGACCTCTAATAACTATGGCTACACCTTC; v_gene: TRBV28; j_gene: TRBJ1-2; d_gene: .; abundance: .; len: 21
CDR3aa: CASSQDFTGNEKLFF; CDR3nt: TGCGCCAGCAGCCAAGATTTCACAGGGAATGAAAAACTGTTTTTT; v_gene: TRBV4-3; j_gene: TRBJ1-4; d_gene: .; abundance: .; len: 15
CDR3aa: CASSHGTDTQYF; CDR3nt: TGTGCCAGCAGCCACGGAACAGATACGCAGTATTTT; v_gene: TRBV5-4; j_gene: TRBJ2-3; d_gene: .; abundance: .; len: 12
CDR3aa: CASSQDQGLTDTQYF; CDR3nt: TGCGCCAGCAGCCAAGATCAGGGTCTCACAGATACGCAGTATTTT; v_gene: TRBV4-1; j_gene: TRBJ2-3; d_gene: .; abundance: .; len: 15
CDR3aa: CASSLERGYNEQFF; CDR3nt: TGTGCCAGCAGCTTAGAGAGGGGCTACAATGAGCAGTTCTTC; v_gene: TRBV11-2; j_gene: TRBJ2-1; d_gene: .; abundance: once; len: 14
CDR3aa: CAISEADSNQPQHF; CDR3nt: TGTGCCATCAGTGAAGCAGATAGCAATCAGCCCCAGCATTTT; v_gene: TRBV10-3; j_gene: TRBJ1-5; d_gene: .; abundance: .; len: 14
CDR3aa: CASSESGGTGELFF; CDR3nt: TGCGCCAGCAGTGAGTCGGGGGGCACCGGGGAGCTGTTTTTT; v_gene: TRBV10-1; j_gene: TRBJ2-2; d_gene: .; abundance: .; len: 14
CDR3aa: CASSQDLAGGSGYTF; CDR3nt: TGCGCCAGCAGCCAAGATTTAGCAGGGGGCAGTGGCTACACCTTC; v_gene: TRBV4-1; j_gene: TRBJ1-2; d_gene: TRBD1; abundance: .; len: 15
CDR3aa: CASSSPPGEAFF; CDR3nt: TGTGCCAGCAGCAGCCCCCCTGGAGAAGCTTTCTTT; v_gene: TRBV28; j_gene: TRBJ1-1; d_gene: .; abundance: .; len: 12
CDR3aa: CASSQVPTGELFF; CDR3nt: TGCGCCAGCAGCCAAGTCCCCACCGGGGAGCTGTTTTTT; v_gene: TRBV4-3; j_gene: TRBJ2-2; d_gene: .; abundance: .; len: 13
CDR3aa: CAWSVGAGGNGYTF; CDR3nt: TGTGCCTGGAGTGTAGGTGCGGGGGGCAATGGCTACACCTTC; v_gene: TRBV30; j_gene: TRBJ1-2; d_gene: .; abundance: .; len: 14
CDR3aa: CASSLEQDSNQPQHF; CDR3nt: TGTGCCAGCAGCTTGGAACAGGATAGCAATCAGCCCCAGCATTTT; v_gene: TRBV5-6; j_gene: TRBJ1-5; d_gene: .; abundance: .; len: 15
CDR3aa: CASSYDGTYNSPLHF; CDR3nt: TGTGCCAGCAGTTACGATGGCACTTATAATTCACCCCTCCACTTT; v_gene: TRBV6-6; j_gene: TRBJ1-6; d_gene: .; abundance: .; len: 15
CDR3aa: CASSPGGGAYEQYF; CDR3nt: TGTGCCAGCAGTCCTGGGGGCGGGGCCTACGAGCAGTACTTC; v_gene: TRBV27; j_gene: TRBJ2-7; d_gene: .; abundance: .; len: 14
CDR3aa: CASSEGAGGTYEQYF; CDR3nt: TGTGCCAGCAGCGAGGGCGCAGGGGGCACCTACGAGCAGTACTTC; v_gene: TRBV2; j_gene: TRBJ2-7; d_gene: TRBD1; abundance: .; len: 15
CDR3aa: CASSYWTVNQPQHF; CDR3nt: TGTGCCAGCAGTTATTGGACAGTAAATCAGCCCCAGCATTTT; v_gene: TRBV6-6; j_gene: TRBJ1-5; d_gene: .; abundance: .; len: 14
CDR3aa: CASTHLLGETDYGYTF; CDR3nt: TGTGCCAGCACTCATTTGTTAGGGGAGACGGACTATGGCTACACCTTC; v_gene: TRBV28; j_gene: TRBJ1-2; d_gene: .; abundance: .; len: 16
CDR3aa: CASSLSRAYEQYF; CDR3nt: TGTGCCAGCAGTCTGTCCCGGGCCTACGAGCAGTACTTC; v_gene: TRBV28; j_gene: TRBJ2-7; d_gene: .; abundance: .; len: 13
CDR3aa: CASSETGLETQYF; CDR3nt: TGTGCCAGCAGTGAAACCGGCCTGGAGACCCAGTACTTC; v_gene: TRBV25-1; j_gene: TRBJ2-5; d_gene: .; abundance: .; len: 13
CDR3aa: CASSPLEWGVYGYTF; CDR3nt: TGTGCCAGCAGCCCGCTTGAATGGGGGGTCTATGGCTACACCTTC; v_gene: TRBV7-3; j_gene: TRBJ1-2; d_gene: .; abundance: once; len: 15
CDR3aa: CAISPSGVVYEQYF; CDR3nt: TGTGCCATCAGTCCTTCAGGAGTGGTCTACGAGCAGTACTTC; v_gene: TRBV10-3; j_gene: TRBJ2-7; d_gene: .; abundance: .; len: 14
CDR3aa: CASSFTGTVNEKLFF; CDR3nt: TGTGCCAGCAGCTTCACCGGGACGGTTAATGAAAAACTGTTTTTT; v_gene: TRBV7-9; j_gene: TRBJ1-4; d_gene: .; abundance: .; len: 15
CDR3aa: CASSLGRGGNQPQHF; CDR3nt: TGTGCCAGCAGTTTAGGAAGGGGGGGGAATCAGCCCCAGCATTTT; v_gene: TRBV27; j_gene: TRBJ1-5; d_gene: .; abundance: .; len: 15
CDR3aa: CSGILNNEQFF; CDR3nt: TGCAGCGGGATCCTGAATAATGAGCAGTTCTTC; v_gene: TRBV29-1; j_gene: TRBJ2-1; d_gene: .; abundance: .; len: 11
CDR3aa: CASSTRLVSGEYNEQFF; CDR3nt: TGTGCCAGCAGCACCAGATTAGTTAGCGGGGAATACAATGAGCAGTTCTTC; v_gene: TRBV9; j_gene: TRBJ2-1; d_gene: TRBD2; abundance: .; len: 17
CDR3aa: CASSYSWEQETQYF; CDR3nt: TGTGCCAGCAGTTACAGCTGGGAACAAGAGACCCAGTACTTC; v_gene: TRBV6-5; j_gene: TRBJ2-5; d_gene: .; abundance: .; len: 14
CDR3aa: CSATRIYEQFF; CDR3nt: TGCAGTGCCACTAGGATCTATGAGCAGTTCTTC; v_gene: TRBV20-1; j_gene: TRBJ2-1; d_gene: .; abundance: .; len: 11
CDR3aa: CASSPPGLAGTETQYF; CDR3nt: TGTGCCAGCAGCCCGCCAGGACTAGCGGGGACAGAGACCCAGTACTTC; v_gene: TRBV7-6; j_gene: TRBJ2-5; d_gene: TRBD2; abundance: .; len: 16
CDR3aa: CASSDRAGSPSNTGELFF; CDR3nt: TGTGCCAGCAGTGATCGAGCGGGAAGTCCTTCGAACACCGGGGAGCTGTTTTTT; v_gene: TRBV2; j_gene: TRBJ2-2; d_gene: TRBD2; abundance: .; len: 18
CDR3aa: CASSERLAGFADTQYF; CDR3nt: TGTGCCAGCAGTGAACGACTAGCGGGATTTGCAGATACGCAGTATTTT; v_gene: TRBV2; j_gene: TRBJ2-3; d_gene: TRBD2; abundance: once; len: 16
CDR3aa: CASSFPTSGNDEQYF; CDR3nt: TGTGCCAGCAGCTTTCCGACTAGCGGGAATGACGAGCAGTACTTC; v_gene: TRBV7-9; j_gene: TRBJ2-7; d_gene: TRBD2; abundance: .; len: 15
CDR3aa: CASSDPGNSYEQYF; CDR3nt: TGCGCCAGCAGTGATCCGGGAAACTCCTACGAGCAGTACTTC; v_gene: TRBV10-1; j_gene: TRBJ2-7; d_gene: .; abundance: .; len: 14
CDR3aa: CASSHTEGSGELFF; CDR3nt: TGTGCCAGCAGCCATACGGAGGGGTCCGGGGAGCTGTTTTTT; v_gene: TRBV7-9; j_gene: TRBJ2-2; d_gene: .; abundance: .; len: 14